These T cell receptor beta chains were read from a single sample in a study of low-dose radiotherapy and immunotherapy resistance in tumors. TCRdb re-analysed the reads in MiXCR, keeping a single row per CDR3 protein. The top ten clones hold 6.6% of a sample with tens of thousands of distinct CDR3 sequences, about 30% of them seen once. The sequenced sample was PBMCs, obtained before treatment. The source is a male donor with rectosigmoid adenocarcinoma. Both conserved end residues are part of each CDR3. The D gene is left open where the match is weak. Clone size, where shown, is once, few, many, or a class for clones that have expanded.

V: TRBV29-1; D: TRBD2; size: NA; length: 12; J: TRBJ2-1; CDR3: CSVILAGAEQFF; DNA: TGCAGCGTTATCCTAGCGGGAGCTGAGCAGTTCTTC
V: TRBV19; D: NA; size: few; length: 14; J: TRBJ2-7; CDR3: CASSAGSSLGEQYF; DNA: TGTGCCAGTAGTGCCGGGAGTTCCTTGGGCGAGCAGTACTTC
V: TRBV24-1; D: NA; size: many; length: 13; J: TRBJ2-1; CDR3: CATSVAGLNEQFF; DNA: TGTGCCACCAGTGTTGCAGGGTTGAATGAGCAGTTCTTC
V: TRBV6-6; D: NA; size: many; length: 12; J: TRBJ2-7; CDR3: CASSYPEREQYF; DNA: TGTGCCAGCAGTTACCCTGAGCGAGAGCAGTACTTC
V: TRBV30; D: NA; size: many; length: 16; J: TRBJ1-2; CDR3: CAWSGGEGRGNYGYTF; DNA: TGTGCCTGGAGTGGAGGCGAAGGCAGGGGAAACTATGGCTACACCTTC
V: TRBV27; D: TRBD2; size: many; length: 14; J: TRBJ2-1; CDR3: CASSPSGRINEQFF; DNA: TGTGCCAGCAGCCCTAGCGGGCGTATCAATGAGCAGTTCTTC
V: TRBV6-2/TRBV6-3; D: NA; size: many; length: 12; J: TRBJ2-1; CDR3: CASSYRAAEQFF; DNA: TGTGCCAGCAGTTACCGGGCGGCTGAGCAGTTCTTC
V: TRBV7-3; D: NA; size: many; length: 13; J: TRBJ2-7; CDR3: CASSLQGDHEQYF; DNA: TGTGCCAGCAGCTTGCAGGGCGACCACGAGCAGTACTTC
V: TRBV6-2/TRBV6-3; D: TRBD1; size: many; length: 20; J: TRBJ2-7; CDR3: CASSYPTGQGWGRAHYEQYF; DNA: TGTGCCAGCAGTTACCCGACGGGACAGGGATGGGGAAGGGCTCACTACGAGCAGTACTTC
V: TRBV20-1; D: TRBD2; size: many; length: 14; J: TRBJ2-3; CDR3: CSARAAGGSDTQYF; DNA: TGCAGTGCTAGAGCAGCGGGAGGCTCAGATACGCAGTATTTT
V: TRBV2; D: NA; size: many; length: 13; J: TRBJ2-7; CDR3: CASNRPFSYEQYF; DNA: TGTGCCAGCAACAGGCCATTCTCCTACGAGCAGTACTTC
V: TRBV6-4; D: NA; size: many; length: 13; J: TRBJ2-1; CDR3: CASSELPYNEQFF; DNA: TGTGCCAGCAGTGAACTCCCCTACAATGAGCAGTTCTTC
V: TRBV20-1; D: TRBD1; size: few; length: 15; J: TRBJ2-3; CDR3: CSARVGGSGTDTQYF; DNA: TGCAGTGCTAGAGTAGGGGGCTCGGGCACAGATACGCAGTATTTT
V: TRBV6-2/TRBV6-3; D: TRBD1; size: many; length: 14; J: TRBJ2-7; CDR3: CASSSGTGGFDWDF; DNA: TGTGCCAGCAGTTCCGGGACAGGGGGTTTTGATTGGGACTTC
V: TRBV5-6; D: TRBD1; size: medium-sized; length: 15; J: TRBJ1-4; CDR3: CASSGPTGGDEKLFF; DNA: TGTGCCAGCAGCGGCCCGACAGGGGGCGATGAAAAACTGTTTTTT
V: TRBV5-1; D: NA; size: many; length: 16; J: TRBJ2-6; CDR3: CASSLSSGSGANVLTF; DNA: TGCGCCAGCAGCCTTTCGTCCGGGTCCGGGGCCAACGTCCTGACTTTC
V: TRBV28; D: TRBD1; size: many; length: 15; J: TRBJ2-5; CDR3: CASLQVTGGGETQYF; DNA: TGTGCCAGCTTACAAGTGACAGGGGGCGGGGAGACCCAGTACTTC